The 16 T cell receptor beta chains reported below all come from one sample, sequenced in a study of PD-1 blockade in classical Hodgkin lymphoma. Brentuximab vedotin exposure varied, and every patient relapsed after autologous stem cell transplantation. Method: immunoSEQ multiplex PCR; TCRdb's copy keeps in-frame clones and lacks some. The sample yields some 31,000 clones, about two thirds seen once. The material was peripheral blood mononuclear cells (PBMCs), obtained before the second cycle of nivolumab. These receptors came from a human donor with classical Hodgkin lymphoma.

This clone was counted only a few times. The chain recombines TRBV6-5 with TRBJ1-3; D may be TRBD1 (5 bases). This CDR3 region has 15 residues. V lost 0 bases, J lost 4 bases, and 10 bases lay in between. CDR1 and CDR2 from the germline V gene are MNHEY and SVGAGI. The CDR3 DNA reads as TGTGCCAGCAGTTACTCGGGACCGCAAGGAAACACCATATATTTT. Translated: CASSYSGPQGNTIYF.

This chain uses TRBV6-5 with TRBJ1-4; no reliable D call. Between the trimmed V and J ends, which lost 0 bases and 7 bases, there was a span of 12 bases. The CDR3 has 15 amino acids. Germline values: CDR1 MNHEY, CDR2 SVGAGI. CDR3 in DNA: TGTGCCAGCAGTTACTCCGGTGGGCTTAGTGAAAAACTGTTTTTT. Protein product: CASSYSGGLSEKLFF.

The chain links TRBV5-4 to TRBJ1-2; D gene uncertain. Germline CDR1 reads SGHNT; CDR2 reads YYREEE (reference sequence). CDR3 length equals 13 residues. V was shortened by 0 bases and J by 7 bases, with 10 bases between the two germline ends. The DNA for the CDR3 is TGTGCCAGCAGCTTGGAGCGTCCATCTGGCTACACCTTC. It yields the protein CASSLERPSGYTF.

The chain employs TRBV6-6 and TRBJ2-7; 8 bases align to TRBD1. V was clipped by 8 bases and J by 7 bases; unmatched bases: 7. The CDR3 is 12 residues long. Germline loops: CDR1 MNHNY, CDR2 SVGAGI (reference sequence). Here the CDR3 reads CASSGQVKEQYF. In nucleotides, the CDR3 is TGTGCCAGCTCGGGACAGGTCAAGGAGCAGTACTTC.

CDR3 sequence: CASSLSGSSYNEQFF. CDR3 nucleotides: TGTGCCAGCAGTCTCTCAGGGAGCTCCTACAATGAGCAGTTCTTC. The chain has TRBV2 and TRBJ2-1; the D gene could be TRBD1 or TRBD2 (5 bases each). The V end was cut by 5 bases, the J end by 0 bases, with 11 bases between. In germline, CDR1 is SNHLY, CDR2 FYNNEI. The CDR3 runs 15 residues.

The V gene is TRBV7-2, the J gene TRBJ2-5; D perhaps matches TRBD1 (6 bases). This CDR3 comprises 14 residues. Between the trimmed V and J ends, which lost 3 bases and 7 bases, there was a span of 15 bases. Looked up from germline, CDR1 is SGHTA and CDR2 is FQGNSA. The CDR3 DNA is TGTGCCAGCAGCTTGGGAACCCCACAGGGGACCCAGTACTTC. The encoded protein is CASSLGTPQGTQYF.

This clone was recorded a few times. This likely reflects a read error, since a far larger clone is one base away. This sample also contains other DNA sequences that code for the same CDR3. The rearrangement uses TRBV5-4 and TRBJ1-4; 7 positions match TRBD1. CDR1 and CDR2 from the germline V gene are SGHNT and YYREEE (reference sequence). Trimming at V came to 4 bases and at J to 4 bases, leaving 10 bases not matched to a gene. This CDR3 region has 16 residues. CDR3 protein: CASSPQGGQSNEKLFF. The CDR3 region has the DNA TGTGCCAGCAGCCCTCAAGGGGGACAGAGTAATGAAAAACTGTTTTTT.

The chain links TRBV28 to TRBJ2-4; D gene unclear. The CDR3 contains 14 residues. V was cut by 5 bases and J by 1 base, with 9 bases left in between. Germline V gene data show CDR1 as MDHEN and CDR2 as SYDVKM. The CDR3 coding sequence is TGTGCCAGCAGTCCCCTTTGGGCCAAAAACATTCAGTACTTC. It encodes CASSPLWAKNIQYF.

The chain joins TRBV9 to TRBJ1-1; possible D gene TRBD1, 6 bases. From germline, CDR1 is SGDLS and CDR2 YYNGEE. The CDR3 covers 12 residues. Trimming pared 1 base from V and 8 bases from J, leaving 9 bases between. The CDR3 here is CASSVTGGEAFF. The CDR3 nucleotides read TGTGCCAGCAGCGTAACGGGGGGCGAAGCTTTCTTT.

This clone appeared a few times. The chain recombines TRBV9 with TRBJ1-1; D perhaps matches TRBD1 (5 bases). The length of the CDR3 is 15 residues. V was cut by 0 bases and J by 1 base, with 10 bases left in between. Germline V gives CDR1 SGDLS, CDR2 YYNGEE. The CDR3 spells CASSVEPDRNTEAFF. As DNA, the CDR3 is TGTGCCAGCAGCGTAGAGCCCGACAGGAACACTGAAGCTTTCTTT.

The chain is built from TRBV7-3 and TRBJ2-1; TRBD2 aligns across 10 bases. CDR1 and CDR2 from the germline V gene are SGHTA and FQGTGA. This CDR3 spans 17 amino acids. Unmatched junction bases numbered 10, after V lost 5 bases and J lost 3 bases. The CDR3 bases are TGTGCCAGCAGCCCAGATAAGCGGGGGGGATTCTACAATGAGCAGTTCTTC. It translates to CASSPDKRGGFYNEQFF. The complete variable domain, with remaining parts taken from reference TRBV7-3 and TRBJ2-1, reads GAGVSQTPSNKVTEKGKYVELRCDPISGHTALYWYRQSLGQGPEFLIYFQGTGAADDSGLPNDRFFAVRPEGSVSTLKIQRTERGDSAVYLCASSPDKRGGFYNEQFFGPGTRLTVL.

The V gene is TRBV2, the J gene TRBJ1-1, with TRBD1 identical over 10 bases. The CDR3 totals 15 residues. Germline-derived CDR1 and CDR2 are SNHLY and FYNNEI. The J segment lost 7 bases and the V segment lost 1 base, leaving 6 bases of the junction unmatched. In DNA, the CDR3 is TGTGCCAGCAGTGAAGAGGGGACAGGGGCAAATGAAGCTTTCTTT. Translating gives CASSEEGTGANEAFF.

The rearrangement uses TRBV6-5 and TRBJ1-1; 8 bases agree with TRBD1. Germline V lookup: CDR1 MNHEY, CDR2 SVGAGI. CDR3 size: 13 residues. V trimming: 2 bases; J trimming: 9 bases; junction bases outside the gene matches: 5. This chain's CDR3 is CASSYPTGGKAFF. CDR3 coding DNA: TGTGCCAGCAGTTACCCCACAGGGGGGAAAGCTTTCTTT.

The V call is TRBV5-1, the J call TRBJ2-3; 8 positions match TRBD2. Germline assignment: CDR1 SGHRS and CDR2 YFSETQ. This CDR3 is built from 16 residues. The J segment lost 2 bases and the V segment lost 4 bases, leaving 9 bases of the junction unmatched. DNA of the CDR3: TGCGCCAGCAGCGCGGGACTAGACACGCTCACAGATACGCAGTATTTT. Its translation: CASSAGLDTLTDTQYF.

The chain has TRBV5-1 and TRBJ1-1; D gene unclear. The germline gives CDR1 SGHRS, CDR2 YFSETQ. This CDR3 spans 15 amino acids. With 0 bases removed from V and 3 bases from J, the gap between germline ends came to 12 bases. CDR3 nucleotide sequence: TGCGCCAGCAGCTTGGGGATGGGGTCAGACACTGAAGCTTTCTTT. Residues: CASSLGMGSDTEAFF.

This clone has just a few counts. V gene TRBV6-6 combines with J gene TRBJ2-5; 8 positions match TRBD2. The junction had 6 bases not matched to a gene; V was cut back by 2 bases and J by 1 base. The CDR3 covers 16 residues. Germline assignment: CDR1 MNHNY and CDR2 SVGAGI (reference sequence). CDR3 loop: CASSYVSGGFQETQYF. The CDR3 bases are TGTGCCAGCAGTTACGTAAGCGGGGGATTCCAAGAGACCCAGTACTTC.